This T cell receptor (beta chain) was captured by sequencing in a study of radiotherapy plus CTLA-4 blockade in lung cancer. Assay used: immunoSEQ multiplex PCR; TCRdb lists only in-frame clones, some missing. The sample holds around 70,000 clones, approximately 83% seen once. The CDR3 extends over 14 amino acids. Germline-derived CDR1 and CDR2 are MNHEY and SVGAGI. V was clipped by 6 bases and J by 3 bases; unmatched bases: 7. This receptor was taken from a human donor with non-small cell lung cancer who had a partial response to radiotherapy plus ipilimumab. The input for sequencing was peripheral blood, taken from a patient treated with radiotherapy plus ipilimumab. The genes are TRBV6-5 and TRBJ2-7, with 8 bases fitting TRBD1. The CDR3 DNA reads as TGTGCCAGCAGCCTAGACAGGGGACTCTACGAGCAGTACTTC. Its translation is CASSLDRGLYEQYF.